This T cell receptor (beta chain) was obtained from a study of blood T cell repertoires in COVID-19. Original data processing: Amplification from reference gene primers served as the basis for estimated nucleated cell counts. Produced via immunoSEQ multiplex PCR; TCRdb's table is partial and in-frame only. The D gene and trimming were derived from the DNA, and the V and J assignments and clone size from that table. Here the sample spans tens of thousands of clones, roughly 84% being singletons. The CDR3 covers 15 residues. V and J are TRBV21-1 and TRBJ2-7; the table's TRBD2 call for D was not verified on the DNA. TRBV21-1 is designated a pseudogene. The specimen was peripheral blood. The sequence was collected from a man in his 70s with acute or convalescent COVID-19. The CDR3 DNA sequence: TGTGCCAGCAGCAAGGAGGGGCGGCGGGGGTACGAGCAGTACTTC. Encoded protein: CASSKEGRRGYEQYF.